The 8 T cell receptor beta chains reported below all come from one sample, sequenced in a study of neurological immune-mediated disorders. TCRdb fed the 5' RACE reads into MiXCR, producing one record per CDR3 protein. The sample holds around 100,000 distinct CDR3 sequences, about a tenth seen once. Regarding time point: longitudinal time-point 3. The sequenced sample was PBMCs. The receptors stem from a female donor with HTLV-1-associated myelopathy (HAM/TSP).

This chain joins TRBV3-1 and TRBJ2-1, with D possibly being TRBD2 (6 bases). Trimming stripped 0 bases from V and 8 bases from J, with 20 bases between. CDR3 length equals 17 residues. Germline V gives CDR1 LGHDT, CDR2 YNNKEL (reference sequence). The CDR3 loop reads CASSQEFSGGLVDEQFF. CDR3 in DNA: TGTGCCAGCAGCCAAGAATTTTCCGGGGGTTTGGTCGATGAGCAGTTCTTC.

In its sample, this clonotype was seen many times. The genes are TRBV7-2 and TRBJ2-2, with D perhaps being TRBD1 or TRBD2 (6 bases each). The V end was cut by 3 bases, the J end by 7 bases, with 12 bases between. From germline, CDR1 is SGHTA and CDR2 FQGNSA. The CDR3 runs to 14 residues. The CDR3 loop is CASSFGGAVGELFF. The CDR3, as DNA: TGTGCCAGCAGCTTCGGGGGCGCGGTCGGGGAGCTGTTTTTT.

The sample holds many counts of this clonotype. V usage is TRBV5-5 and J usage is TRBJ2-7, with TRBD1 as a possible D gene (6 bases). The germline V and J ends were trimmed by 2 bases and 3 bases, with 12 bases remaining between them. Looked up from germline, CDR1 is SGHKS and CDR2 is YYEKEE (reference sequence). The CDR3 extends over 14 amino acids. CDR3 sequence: CASSLGDTLYEQYF. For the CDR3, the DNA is TGTGCCAGCAGCTTAGGGGACACCCTCTACGAGCAGTACTTC.

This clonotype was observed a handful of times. As DNA, the CDR3 is TGTGCCAGCAGCAAAGCCCGGAATCAGGCTGAAGCTTTCTTT. This translates into CASSKARNQAEAFF. The chain uses TRBV3-1 and TRBJ1-1; D gene unclear. The CDR3 length is 14 residues. V was pared by 5 bases and J by 6 bases, with 16 bases between. CDR1 and CDR2 from the germline V gene are LGHDT and YNNKEL (reference sequence).

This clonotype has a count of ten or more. CDR3 amino acids: CSARDSPHNEQFF. The CDR3 nucleotides read TGCAGTGCTAGAGATTCCCCTCACAATGAGCAGTTCTTC. This rearrangement joins TRBV20-1 to TRBJ2-1; no firm D call. This CDR3 has 13 residues. V was cut by 0 bases and J by 5 bases, with 8 bases left in between. The germline CDR1 and CDR2 sequences are DFQATT and SNEGSKA (reference sequence).

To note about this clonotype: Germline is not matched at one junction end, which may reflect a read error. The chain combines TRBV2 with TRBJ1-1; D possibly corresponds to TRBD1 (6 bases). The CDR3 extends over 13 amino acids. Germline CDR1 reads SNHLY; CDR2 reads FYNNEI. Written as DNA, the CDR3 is TGTGCCAGCAGGGGACAACATAACACTGAAGGTTTCTTT. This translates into CASRGQHNTEGFF.

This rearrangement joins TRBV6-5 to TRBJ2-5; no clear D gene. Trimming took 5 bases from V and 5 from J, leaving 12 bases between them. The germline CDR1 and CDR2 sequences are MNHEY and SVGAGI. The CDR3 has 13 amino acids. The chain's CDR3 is CASSRITGETQYF. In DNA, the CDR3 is TGTGCCAGCAGTAGGATCACCGGGGAGACCCAGTACTTC.

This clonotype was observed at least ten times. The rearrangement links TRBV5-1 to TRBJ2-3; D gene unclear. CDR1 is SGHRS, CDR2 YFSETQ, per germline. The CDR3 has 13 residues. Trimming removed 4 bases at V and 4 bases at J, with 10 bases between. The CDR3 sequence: CASSDVRSDTQYF. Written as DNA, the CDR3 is TGCGCCAGCAGCGACGTCAGATCAGATACGCAGTATTTT.